These 20 T cell receptor beta chains were all obtained from the same sample, sequenced in a study of type 1 and type 2 diabetes patients. Genomic DNA was the PCR template. A primer set of 30 forward and 13 reverse primers amplified the CDR3. Each CDR3 protein is one row after TCRdb ran MiXCR on the multiplex PCR reads. The sample yields more than 250,000 distinct CDR3 sequences, 45% to 60% seen once. Material: peripheral blood mononuclear cells (PBMCs). Receptors originate from a young man with type 2 diabetes.

The chain recombines TRBV19 with TRBJ1-5, with no clear D. CDR3 size: 18 residues. Germline lookup yields CDR1 LNHDA and CDR2 SQIVND (reference sequence). Deletions cut 5 bases from V and 0 bases from J, with 20 bases between. The CDR3 here is CASSPMPGFGASNQPQHF. The CDR3 DNA reads as TGTGCCAGTAGTCCTATGCCGGGGTTTGGAGCTAGCAATCAGCCCCAGCATTTT.

This chain joins TRBV11-1 and TRBJ1-1; TRBD1 aligns across 7 bases. Germline V gene sequence: CDR1 SGHAT, CDR2 FQDESV (reference sequence). There are 11 residues in the CDR3. Germline trimming cut 5 bases from V and 13 bases from J; bases unmatched to any gene: 7. CDR3: CASSPETGLFF. CDR3 DNA: TGTGCCAGCAGCCCAGAGACAGGGCTTTTCTTT.

The rearrangement links TRBV7-2 to TRBJ2-7; weak D call: TRBD2 (7 bases). Trimming pared 1 base from V and 6 bases from J, leaving 16 bases between. CDR1 and CDR2 (germline): SGHTA, FQGNSA. The CDR3 runs 15 residues. The CDR3 bases are TGTGCCAGCAGCTTAGTGTGGGGGGGGCGAGGCGAGCAGTACTTC. Protein product: CASSLVWGGRGEQYF.

This chain uses TRBV7-2 with TRBJ2-3; 9 nucleotides agree with TRBD1. Trimming took 4 bases from V and 6 from J; bases not matched to a gene: 8. Germline values: CDR1 SGHTA, CDR2 FQGNSA. There are 15 residues in the CDR3. The chain's CDR3 is CASSSETGGWDTQYF. For the CDR3, the DNA is TGTGCCAGCAGCTCTGAGACAGGGGGGTGGGATACGCAGTATTTT. Supplemented by reference TRBV7-2 and TRBJ2-3, the full variable domain reads GAGVSQSPSNKVTEKGKDVELRCDPISGHTALYWYRQSLGQGLEFLIYFQGNSAPDKSGLPSDRFSAERTGGSVSTLTIQRTQQEDSAVYLCASSSETGGWDTQYFGPGTRLTVL.

The chain has TRBV27 and TRBJ2-3, with D uncertain. V was clipped by 6 bases and J by 6 bases, with 13 bases between them. This CDR3 is built from 13 residues. Germline CDR1 reads MNHEY; CDR2 reads SMNVEV (reference sequence). CDR3 in DNA: TGTGCCAGCAGAAGTCTTTTTGGGGATACGCAGTATTTT. This encodes CASRSLFGDTQYF.

V and J are TRBV19 and TRBJ1-2; D gene ambiguous. Trimming removed 2 bases at V and 7 bases at J, with 14 bases between. The CDR3 covers 14 residues. Germline CDR1 reads LNHDA; CDR2 reads SQIVND (reference sequence). CDR3 bases: TGTGCCAGTAGTATATCCGAGGATTTTCGTGGCTACACCTTC. The encoded protein is CASSISEDFRGYTF.

This rearrangement joins TRBV6-5 to TRBJ1-1, with no clear D. The V and J ends lost 2 bases and 6 bases respectively, with 16 bases between them. The CDR3 sequence is 15 residues long. Germline CDR1 is MNHEY and CDR2 is SVGAGI. The CDR3 reads CASSYGTLVGAEAFF. CDR3 in DNA: TGTGCCAGCAGTTACGGCACCCTGGTCGGCGCTGAAGCTTTCTTT.

In its sample, this clonotype was seen a few times. This sequence joins TRBV14 and TRBJ2-1; 10 bases line up with TRBD2. Germline values: CDR1 SGHDN, CDR2 FVKESK. The CDR3 extends over 19 amino acids. Trimming took 4 bases from V and 0 from J; bases not matched to a gene: 12. The CDR3 reads CASSPFGLAEISSYNEQFF. CDR3 DNA: TGTGCCAGCAGCCCTTTCGGACTAGCGGAAATTAGCTCCTACAATGAGCAGTTCTTC.

The chain joins TRBV12-3 or TRBV12-4 to TRBJ2-5, with 7 bases fitting TRBD1. V was clipped by 0 bases and J by 2 bases; unmatched bases: 9. The CDR3 length is 17 residues. CDR3 in amino acids: CASSLAGTASDQETQYF. In nucleotides, the CDR3 is TGTGCCAGCAGTTTAGCGGGGACAGCGTCAGATCAAGAGACCCAGTACTTC.

This clonotype was recorded only once. This chain links TRBV19 with TRBJ1-5; no firm D call. Trimming removed 3 bases from V and 1 base from J, with 10 bases in between. Germline CDR1 LNHDA, CDR2 SQIVND (reference sequence). The CDR3 covers 15 residues. The CDR3 bases are TGTGCCAGTAGTATGAAGGCGGGGAGCAATCAGCCCCAGCATTTT. Protein: CASSMKAGSNQPQHF.

CDR3 sequence reads: CASSRTKISGDYGYTF. For the CDR3, the DNA is TGTGCCAGCAGCCGTACCAAGATTAGTGGAGACTATGGCTACACCTTC. The chain links TRBV12-5 to TRBJ1-2; D not resolved. The CDR3 has 16 residues. From germline, CDR1 is LGHNT and CDR2 FRNRAP.

The sample holds a few counts of this clonotype. This rearrangement joins TRBV7-2 to TRBJ1-5, with D perhaps matching TRBD1 (6 bases). The CDR3 is 18 amino acids. The germline V and J ends were trimmed by 4 bases and 0 bases, with 19 bases remaining between them. Looked up from germline, CDR1 is SGHTA and CDR2 is FQGNSA. This CDR3 is CASSSPSGRGFSNQPQHF. CDR3 bases: TGTGCCAGCAGCTCACCCTCGGGCAGGGGCTTTAGCAATCAGCCCCAGCATTTT.

V and J are TRBV27 and TRBJ2-1; 7 nucleotides line up with TRBD1. Germline CDR1 MNHEY, CDR2 SMNVEV (reference sequence). Trimming took 3 bases from V and 4 from J; bases not matched to a gene: 6. The CDR3 is 15 residues long. CDR3 residues: CASSLTGKSYNEQFF. CDR3 nucleotide sequence: TGTGCCAGCAGTTTGACAGGGAAATCGTACAATGAGCAGTTCTTC.

The genes are TRBV28 and TRBJ1-1, with 8 bases aligning to TRBD1. J lost 7 bases, V lost 4 bases, and 5 bases had no gene match. Germline V gene lookup returns CDR1 MDHEN and CDR2 SYDVKM. This CDR3 comprises 13 residues. CDR3 sequence: CASSYRQGSEAFF. The CDR3 DNA is TGTGCCAGCAGTTATCGACAGGGGAGTGAAGCTTTCTTT. The full variable domain, in which reference TRBV28 and TRBJ1-1 provide the parts outside the CDR3, is DVKVTQSSRYLVKRTGEKVFLECVQDMDHENMFWYRQDPGLGLRLIYFSYDVKMKEKGDIPEGYSVSREKKERFSLILESASTNQTSMYLCASSYRQGSEAFFGQGTRLTVV.

The V gene is TRBV2, the J gene TRBJ2-1, with D possibly being TRBD1 (6 bases). This CDR3 is 14 amino acids long. Trimming took 3 bases from V and 10 from J, leaving 16 bases between them. Germline loops: CDR1 SNHLY, CDR2 FYNNEI. CDR3 coding DNA: TGTGCCAGCAGTGACGGACAGATCTTATGGGAGCAGTTCTTC. Translated: CASSDGQILWEQFF.

The gene calls are TRBV2 and TRBJ1-1; no definite D call. The V gene lost 6 bases and the J gene lost 4 bases, with 12 bases spanning the gap. The CDR3 totals 13 residues. CDR1 is SNHLY, CDR2 FYNNEI, per germline. The CDR3 sequence is CASSDVGRTEAFF. The CDR3 nucleotides read TGTGCCAGCAGCGATGTGGGTCGCACTGAAGCTTTCTTT.

This clonotype was detected only a few times. The chain's CDR3 is CASSYSTTDDRVFRETQYF. The DNA for the CDR3 is TGTGCCAGCAGTTATTCTACCACCGACGACAGGGTTTTTCGAGAGACCCAGTACTTC. The rearrangement uses TRBV6-5 and TRBJ2-5, with TRBD1 matching over 7 bases. The junction had 20 bases not matched to a gene; V was cut back by 3 bases and J by 4 bases. This CDR3 region has 19 residues. The V gene's germline CDR1 is MNHEY and CDR2 SVGAGI.

CDR3 protein: CASSISNTGELFF. The CDR3 DNA sequence: TGTGCCAGTAGTATAAGTAACACCGGGGAGCTGTTTTTT. The chain links TRBV10-3 to TRBJ2-2; D not resolved. V dropped 10 bases and J dropped 2 bases, with 11 bases sitting between them. The CDR3 spans 13 residues. The germline V gene has CDR1 ENHRY and CDR2 SYGVKD.

The chain links TRBV5-8 to TRBJ1-2; no reliable D call. The CDR3 covers 14 residues. The germline V gene encodes CDR1 SGHTS and CDR2 YDEGEE. Trimming took 5 bases from V and 3 from J, leaving 14 bases between them. CDR3 DNA sequence: TGTGCCAGCAGTGAAGGGCACCTCTACTATGGCTACACCTTC. Translation: CASSEGHLYYGYTF.

Remarks on this clonotype: Lacking the conserved final phenylalanine or tryptophan, this CDR3 likely reflects a read error. In DNA form, the CDR3 reads TGTGCCAGTACTGGCCCCCATAATTCACCCCTCCACTCT. Amino acids: CASTGPHNSPLHS. The chain is built from TRBV19 and TRBJ1-6; no clear D. This CDR3 has 13 residues. Trimming removed 7 bases from V and 5 bases from J, with 9 bases in between. From germline, CDR1 is LNHDA and CDR2 SQIVND (reference sequence).